These 18 T cell receptor beta chains came from one sample sequenced in a study of cytomegalovirus exposure and HLA in healthy donors (dated by TCRdb to the late 2010s). The library was prepared using the immunoSEQ multiplex PCR assay. A mixture of 60 forward primers for TCR Vbeta segments and 13 reverse primers for TCR Jbeta segments was used in the multiplex PCR. TCRdb stores this immuneACCESS table with in-frame sequences only. Part of the clones is absent; in the studies checked, under half of the shortfall reflects unresolved V genes, and no reason is known for the rest. Counted in this sample were roughly 56,000 clones; about four fifths of them appeared once. The top ten clonotypes cover 2.5% of the sample. The sequenced sample was PBMCs. The receptors stem from a boy aged 5-17 years in good health and CMV-seropositive.

The J gene is TRBJ2-5, the V gene TRBV27; 8 bases are shared with TRBD1. Gene TRBJ2-7 matches the end of the DNA better, so the J call may be wrong. The CDR3 spans 16 residues. CDR1 and CDR2 (germline): MNHEY, SMNVEV (reference sequence). CDR3 sequence reads: CASKDRTGSGPYEQYF. The CDR3 region has the DNA TGTGCCAGCAAGGATAGGACAGGGAGCGGACCCTACGAGCAGTACTTC.

This clone was counted only a few times. V and J are TRBV6-1 and TRBJ2-7, with 8 bases matching TRBD2. The CDR3 contains 15 residues. Germline loops: CDR1 MNHNS, CDR2 SASEGT. The ends lost 0 bases at V and 5 bases at J; junction bases unmatched: 6. CDR3 nucleotides: TGTGCCAGCAGTGAAGCCCCGGGAGGGTTGAACGAGCAGTACTTC. Translating it yields CASSEAPGGLNEQYF.

The chain recombines TRBV9 with TRBJ2-2; 8 nucleotides align to TRBD2. Germline loops: CDR1 SGDLS, CDR2 YYNGEE. After removal of 4 bases from V and 6 bases from J, the junction contained 14 bases not matched to a gene. The CDR3 runs to 17 residues. Written as DNA, the CDR3 is TGTGCCAGCAGCTCCCGGGGGATTAGCGGGGACTCCGGGGAGCTGTTTTTT. Its protein product is CASSSRGISGDSGELFF.

This sequence joins TRBV27 and TRBJ2-5; D possibly corresponds to TRBD2 (5 bases). The V end lost 5 bases, the J end lost 5 bases, and 15 bases lay between the germline ends. Germline V gene lookup returns CDR1 MNHEY and CDR2 SMNVEV (reference sequence). This CDR3 has 14 amino acids. CDR3 DNA sequence: TGTGCCAGCAGTCTCGGGGTCCCTGGGGAGACCCAGTACTTC. It yields the protein CASSLGVPGETQYF.

Only a few counts were recorded for this clone. The gene calls are TRBV7-9 and TRBJ1-2; D perhaps matches TRBD1 (5 bases). There are 14 residues in the CDR3. CDR1 and CDR2 (germline): SEHNR, FQNEAQ (reference sequence). The V end was cut by 4 bases, the J end by 4 bases, with 13 bases between. CDR3 in amino acids: CASSSVGQAYGYTF. Written as DNA, the CDR3 is TGTGCCAGCAGCTCGGTGGGGCAGGCCTATGGCTACACCTTC.

V gene TRBV7-2 combines with J gene TRBJ2-5, with 9 positions matching TRBD1. This CDR3 has 14 residues. The junction had 8 bases not matched to a gene; V was cut back by 7 bases and J by 5 bases. Per the germline V gene, CDR1 is SGHTA and CDR2 is FQGNSA. The CDR3 nucleotides are TGTGCCAGCAAGATTACAGGGGGCGCGGAGACCCAGTACTTC. This encodes CASKITGGAETQYF. Full variable domain (remainder filled in from reference TRBV7-2 and TRBJ2-5): GAGVSQSPSNKVTEKGKDVELRCDPISGHTALYWYRQSLGQGLEFLIYFQGNSAPDKSGLPSDRFSAERTGGSVSTLTIQRTQQEDSAVYLCASKITGGAETQYFGPGTRLLVL.

The chain has TRBV19 and TRBJ1-2; D is perhaps TRBD1 (5 bases). Germline V gene sequence: CDR1 LNHDA, CDR2 SQIVND (reference sequence). The germline V and J ends were trimmed by 2 bases and 6 bases, with 13 bases remaining between them. The CDR3 runs 14 residues. CDR3 DNA: TGTGCCAGTAGTATATACGGGGGGTTCAATGGCTACACCTTC. Protein sequence: CASSIYGGFNGYTF. The complete variable domain, with remaining parts taken from reference TRBV19 and TRBJ1-2, reads DGGITQSPKYLFRKEGQNVTLSCEQNLNHDAMYWYRQDPGQGLRLIYYSQIVNDFQKGDIAEGYSVSREKKESFPLTVTSAQKNPTAFYLCASSIYGGFNGYTFGSGTRLTVV.

The chain employs TRBV7-2 and TRBJ1-5; D uncertain. CDR1 and CDR2 (germline): SGHTA, FQGNSA. With 5 bases removed from V and 3 bases from J, the gap between germline ends came to 8 bases. The CDR3 totals 13 residues. The CDR3 protein is CASSATNNQPQHF. In DNA form, the CDR3 reads TGTGCCAGCAGCGCCACAAACAATCAGCCCCAGCATTTT.

This clone appeared a few times. The V and J genes are TRBV4-1 and TRBJ1-4, with unresolved D. This CDR3 contains 16 residues. Germline V gene data show CDR1 as MGHRA and CDR2 as YSYEKL. V was trimmed by 4 bases and J by 4 bases, leaving 16 bases between them. The CDR3 DNA sequence: TGCGCCAGCAGCCTAATCCCGGGTCCTTTTAATGAAAAACTGTTTTTT. Amino acids: CASSLIPGPFNEKLFF.

This clone was seen only once. The chain couples TRBV7-9 to TRBJ1-1; D gene uncertain. CDR1 and CDR2 (germline): SEHNR, FQNEAQ (reference sequence). CDR3 length equals 16 residues. The V gene lost 0 bases and the J gene lost 0 bases, with 11 bases spanning the gap. CDR3 DNA sequence: TGTGCCAGCAGCTTAGCACCCGCAGACATGAACACTGAAGCTTTCTTT. It specifies CASSLAPADMNTEAFF.

V is TRBV9 and J is TRBJ1-6, with D unclear. Trimming pared 3 bases from V and 9 bases from J, leaving 13 bases between. CDR1 and CDR2 from the germline V gene are SGDLS and YYNGEE. There are 14 residues in the CDR3. CDR3 sequence: CASSAATIGSPLHF. CDR3 DNA: TGTGCCAGCAGCGCCGCGACAATCGGTTCACCCCTCCACTTT.

V usage is TRBV27 and J usage is TRBJ1-2, with a weak D call TRBD1 (6 bases). Trimming removed 7 bases at V and 4 bases at J, with 16 bases between. Germline V lookup: CDR1 MNHEY, CDR2 SMNVEV (reference sequence). The CDR3 covers 14 residues. CDR3 residues: CASTQATGFYGYTF. CDR3 sequence (DNA): TGTGCCAGCACCCAAGCCACAGGGTTCTATGGCTACACCTTC.

This clone was counted only a few times. The rearrangement joins TRBV9 to TRBJ1-5; D might be TRBD1 (5 bases). The CDR3 is 15 amino acids. The V end was cut by 3 bases, the J end by 4 bases, with 14 bases between. CDR1 and CDR2 (germline): SGDLS, YYNGEE. The CDR3 protein is CASSAEGLPNQPQHF. The DNA of the CDR3 is TGTGCCAGCAGCGCCGAGGGACTTCCTAATCAGCCCCAGCATTTT.

V gene TRBV9 combines with J gene TRBJ1-2; 11 bases are a match to TRBD1. CDR3 length: 20 residues. After removal of 0 bases from V and 1 base from J, the junction contained 14 bases not matched to a gene. Germline assignment: CDR1 SGDLS and CDR2 YYNGEE. The CDR3 spells CASSVGVGGQGGHFNYGYTF. The CDR3 DNA reads TGTGCCAGCAGCGTAGGGGTTGGGGGACAGGGGGGCCACTTTAACTATGGCTACACCTTC.

This clone appeared a few times. The V and J genes are TRBV6-1 and TRBJ1-1; maybe TRBD1 (5 bases). Germline-derived CDR1 and CDR2 are MNHNS and SASEGT. V was cut by 4 bases and J by 1 base, with 7 bases left in between. The CDR3 extends over 13 amino acids. The CDR3 bases are TGTGCCAGCAGTGGGCAGGGGAACACTGAAGCTTTCTTT. It yields the protein CASSGQGNTEAFF.

The chain recombines TRBV4-1 with TRBJ2-2; D may be TRBD1 (5 bases). This CDR3 region has 16 residues. Trimming stripped 1 base from V and 3 bases from J, with 12 bases between. In germline, CDR1 is MGHRA, CDR2 YSYEKL. CDR3 nucleotides: TGCGCCAGCAGCCAAGCGCCAGGGCCAGACACCGGGGAGCTGTTTTTT. Its translation: CASSQAPGPDTGELFF.

The chain uses TRBV4-2 and TRBJ2-5, with D perhaps TRBD1 (5 bases). V was pared by 0 bases and J by 4 bases, with 9 bases between. Germline V gives CDR1 LGHNA, CDR2 YNFKEQ. The CDR3 runs 14 residues. CDR3 sequence (DNA): TGTGCCAGCAGCCAAGAGGGGCAGATAGAGACCCAGTACTTC. Translated, it gives CASSQEGQIETQYF.

As DNA, the CDR3 is TGCGCCAGCAGCCCCCACGGGGCGGGGGGGGTTGCCGGGGAGCTGTTTTTT. Its protein product is CASSPHGAGGVAGELFF. V and J are TRBV4-1 and TRBJ2-2; 9 positions match TRBD2. This CDR3 is 17 amino acids long. Losses at the gene ends were 4 bases for V and 6 bases for J; bases not matched to a gene: 12. CDR1 is MGHRA and CDR2 is YSYEKL in the germline V gene.